This T cell receptor beta chain was retrieved from a study of shared clonotypes between healthy human individuals. Sequencing used immunoSEQ multiplex PCR; TCRdb keeps in-frame clones, though not all of them. This table has millions of clones, just over 90% appearing once. V was clipped by 10 bases and J by 3 bases, with 19 bases between them. The germline V gene has CDR1 SEHNR and CDR2 FQNEAQ (reference sequence). CDR3 length equals 14 residues. Naivety among CD8 cells was defined by CD45RO negativity and positive CCR7 selection, thereby excluding terminally differentiated effector memory CD45RA+ cells.

The source is a man between 18 and 35 years old in good health. Some clones in this sample may be carry-over from other donors' samples. The sample comprised naive CD8+ T cells from PBMCs. The chain recombines TRBV7-9 with TRBJ2-7; maybe TRBD2 (6 bases). The CDR3 DNA sequence: TGTGCCACCACACGCGGGGACGTTTTCTACGAGCAGTACTTC. Protein: CATTRGDVFYEQYF.